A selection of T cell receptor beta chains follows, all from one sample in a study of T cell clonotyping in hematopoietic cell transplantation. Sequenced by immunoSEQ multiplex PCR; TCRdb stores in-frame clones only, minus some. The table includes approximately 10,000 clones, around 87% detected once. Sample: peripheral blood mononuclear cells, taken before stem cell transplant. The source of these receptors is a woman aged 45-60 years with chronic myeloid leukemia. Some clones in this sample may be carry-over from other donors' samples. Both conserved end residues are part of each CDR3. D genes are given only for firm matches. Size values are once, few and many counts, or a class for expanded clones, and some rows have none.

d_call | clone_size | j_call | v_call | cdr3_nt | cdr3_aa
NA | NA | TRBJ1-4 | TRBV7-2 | TGTGCCAGCAGCAGTACACCGGTCGGTTTAACTAATGAAAAACTGTTTTTT | CASSSTPVGLTNEKLFF
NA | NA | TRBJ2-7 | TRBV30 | TGTGCCTGGAGTTCGAGGGATGGCACCTACGAGCAGTACTTC | CAWSSRDGTYEQYF
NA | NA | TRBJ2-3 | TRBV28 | TGTGCCAGCAGCCCTAGCCCGGGGCGAACGCAGTATTTT | CASSPSPGRTQYF
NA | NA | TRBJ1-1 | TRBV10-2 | TGCGCCAGCAGTGAGTTGGGGGGACGGGCTGAAGCTTTCTTT | CASSELGGRAEAFF
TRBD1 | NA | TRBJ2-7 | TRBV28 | TGTGCCAGCAGTCCCCTGACAGGGATCGAGCAGTACTTC | CASSPLTGIEQYF
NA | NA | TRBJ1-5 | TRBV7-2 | TGTGCCAGCAGCCGTGGGGGCGGGACCAATCAGCCCCAGCATTTT | CASSRGGGTNQPQHF
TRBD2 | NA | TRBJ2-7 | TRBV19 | TGTGCCAGCTCTAGCGGGAGGGCCGATGGGCAGTACTTC | CASSSGRADGQYF
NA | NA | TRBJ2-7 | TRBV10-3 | TGTGCCATCAGTGAGTCGCAGGGCACCTACGAGCAGTACTTC | CAISESQGTYEQYF
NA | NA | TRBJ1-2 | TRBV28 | TGTGCCAGCAGTTTCCTAGCAGGGGACGATGGCTACACCTTC | CASSFLAGDDGYTF
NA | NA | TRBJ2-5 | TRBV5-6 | TGTGCCAGCACCCAGTGGGGTACGCAAGAGACCCAGTACTTC | CASTQWGTQETQYF
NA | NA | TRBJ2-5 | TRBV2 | TGTGCCAGCACCGTTCTGGGTTCGAGCGGAGAGACCCAGTACTTC | CASTVLGSSGETQYF
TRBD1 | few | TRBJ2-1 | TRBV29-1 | TGCAGCGTGAAGAAGACAGGGTCGCTGGGGAATGAGCAGTTCTTC | CSVKKTGSLGNEQFF
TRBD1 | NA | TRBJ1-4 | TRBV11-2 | TGTGCCAGCAGCTTAGTCCCGGGACAGGTGGGCAAAGAAAAACTGTTTTTT | CASSLVPGQVGKEKLFF
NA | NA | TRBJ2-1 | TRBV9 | TGTGCCAGCAGCGTAGAACTCCGGGCCGATGAGCAGTTCTTC | CASSVELRADEQFF
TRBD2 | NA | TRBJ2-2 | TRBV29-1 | TGCAGCGTTTCTCCGCGGGGGACCGGGGAGCTGTTTTTT | CSVSPRGTGELFF
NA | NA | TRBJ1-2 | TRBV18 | TGTGCCAGCTCACCTCTGGAAGGGGATGGCTACACCTTC | CASSPLEGDGYTF
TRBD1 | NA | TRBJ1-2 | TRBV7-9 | TGTGCCAGCAGCTTAGCTACAGGGGTGTACGGCTACACCTTC | CASSLATGVYGYTF
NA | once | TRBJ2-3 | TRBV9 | TGTGCCAGCAGCGTAGGTGAGCGGGTCGACCCTGAGCAGTATTTT | CASSVGERVDPEQYF
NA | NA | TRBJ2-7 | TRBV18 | TGTGCCAGCTCACCCCTTTCCAGGGGGGTCAGCGAGCAGTACTTC | CASSPLSRGVSEQYF
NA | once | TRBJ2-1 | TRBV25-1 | TGTGCCAGCAGTGAATTCCGTGCCGGGAGATACAATGAGCAGTTCTTC | CASSEFRAGRYNEQFF
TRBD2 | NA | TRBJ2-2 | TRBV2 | TGTGCCAGCAGTGAAGCGGGACTAGCGGGCACGAACACCGGGGAGCTGTTTTTT | CASSEAGLAGTNTGELFF
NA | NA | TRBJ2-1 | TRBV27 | TGTGCCAGCAGGGATAGCGTTCTATTGAATGAGCAGTTCTTC | CASRDSVLLNEQFF
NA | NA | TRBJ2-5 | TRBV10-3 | TGTGCCATCAGTGAGGGACAGGGAGGGGAGACCCAGTACTTC | CAISEGQGGETQYF
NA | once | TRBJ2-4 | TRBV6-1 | TGTGCCAGCAGTGAACTAGAGACAGCGGCAAACATTCAGTACTTC | CASSELETAANIQYF
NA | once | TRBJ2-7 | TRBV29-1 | TGCAGCGTAGTTACTAGTTTCGGCTCCTACGAGCAGTACTTC | CSVVTSFGSYEQYF
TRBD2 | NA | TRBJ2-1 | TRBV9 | TGTGCCAGCAGCGTAGAGAGCGGGAGGGGTTACAATGAGCAGTTCTTC | CASSVESGRGYNEQFF
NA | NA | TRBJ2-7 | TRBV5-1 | TGCGCCAGCAGCCTGGGCCCCCCGAGCTACGAGCAGTACTTC | CASSLGPPSYEQYF
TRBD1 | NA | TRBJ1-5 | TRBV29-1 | TGCAGCGCACAGGGGGCAGACAATCAGCCCCAGCATTTT | CSAQGADNQPQHF
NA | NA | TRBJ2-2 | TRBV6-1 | TGTGCCAGCAGTGAAGTCAGGGTTGCCGGGGAGCTGTTTTTT | CASSEVRVAGELFF
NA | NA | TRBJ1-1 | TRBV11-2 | TGTGCCAGCAGCTTAGCCCCGGCGGTGAACACTGAAGCTTTCTTT | CASSLAPAVNTEAFF
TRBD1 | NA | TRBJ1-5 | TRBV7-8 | TGTGCCAGCAGCTCACGGGACAGGGGCCAAATCACCCATTTT | CASSSRDRGQITHF
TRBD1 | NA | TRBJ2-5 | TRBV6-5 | TGTGCCAGCAGTTACTTTGACAGGGGAAATTTGGAGACCCAGTACTTC | CASSYFDRGNLETQYF
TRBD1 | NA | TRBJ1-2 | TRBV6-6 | TGTGCCAGCAGTTCTTCCGGGACAGGGGTTGTTGGCTACACCTTC | CASSSSGTGVVGYTF
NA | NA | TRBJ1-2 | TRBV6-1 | TGTGCCAGCAGTAGAGGGGTGGCCGGCACCTTC | CASSRGVAGTF
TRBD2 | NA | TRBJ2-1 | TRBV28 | TGTGCCAGCAGTTTAGGAGGACTAGTCAGATATGAGCAGTTCTTC | CASSLGGLVRYEQFF
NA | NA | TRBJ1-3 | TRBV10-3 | TGTGCCATCAGCCAACAGGGTAGTGGAAACACCATATATTTT | CAISQQGSGNTIYF
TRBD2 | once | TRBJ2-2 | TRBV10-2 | TGCGCCACCATAGCGGGAGGTTACACCGGGGAGCTGTTTTTT | CATIAGGYTGELFF
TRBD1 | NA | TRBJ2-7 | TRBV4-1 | TGCGCCAGCAGCCTATGGGGGTCCGGGACAGGGCTCTCCGAGCAGTACTTC | CASSLWGSGTGLSEQYF
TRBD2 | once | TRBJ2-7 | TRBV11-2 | TGTGCCAGCAGCTTGACTAGCGGGATCGAATCCTACGAGCAGTACTTC | CASSLTSGIESYEQYF
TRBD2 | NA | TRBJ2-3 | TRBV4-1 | TGCGCCAGCAGCCTCTCCGGGACTAGCGGAGGGGGGGATACGCAGTATTTT | CASSLSGTSGGGDTQYF
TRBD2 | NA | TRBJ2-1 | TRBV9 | TGTGCCAGCAGTCTAGCGGGAGGCCCCTACAATGAGCAGTTCTTC | CASSLAGGPYNEQFF
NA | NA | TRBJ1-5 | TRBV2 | TGTGCCAGCAGTGAGAGGACGTCTGCGGGCAATCAGCCCCAGCATTTT | CASSERTSAGNQPQHF
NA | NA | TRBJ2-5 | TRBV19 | TGTGCCAGTAGTGTGGGGGACTTCCAAGAGACCCAGTACTTC | CASSVGDFQETQYF
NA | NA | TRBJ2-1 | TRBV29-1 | TGCAGCGTTGTCCCAGCCGGTCACAATGAGCAGTTCTTC | CSVVPAGHNEQFF
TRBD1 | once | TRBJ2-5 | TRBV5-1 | TGCGCCAGTAATTCCGGGACAGAAGAGACCCAGTACTTC | CASNSGTEETQYF
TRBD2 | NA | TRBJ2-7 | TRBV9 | TGTGCCAGCAGCGTAGCGGCTAGCGGGGATCGTAACGAGCAGTACTTC | CASSVAASGDRNEQYF
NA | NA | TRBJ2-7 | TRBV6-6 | TGTGCCAGCAGTTACGGGCTAACCTACGAGCAGTACTTC | CASSYGLTYEQYF
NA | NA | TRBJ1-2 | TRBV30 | TGTGCCTGGAGTGCTGGGGATAACTATGGCTACACCTTC | CAWSAGDNYGYTF
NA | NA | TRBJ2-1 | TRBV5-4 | TGTGCCAGCAGCTTGGGCCCCCCAGGGAGCTCCTACAATGAGCAGTTCTTC | CASSLGPPGSSYNEQFF
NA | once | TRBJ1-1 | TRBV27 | TGTGCCAGCAGTTTATCGGGCAGACCAAACACTGAAGCTTTCTTT | CASSLSGRPNTEAFF
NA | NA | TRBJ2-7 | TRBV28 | TGTGCCAGCAGTGATTCCCCGGGACCATATTACGAGCAGTACTTC | CASSDSPGPYYEQYF